This T cell receptor beta chain was captured by sequencing in a study of post-analysis software for immune sequencing data. Overall study findings and caveats: Four or five TRBV segments, including TRBV5-6, TRBV5-1 and TRBV20-1, were more frequent in patients than controls.

Germline V gives CDR1 SQVTM, CDR2 ANQGSEA. V shed 6 bases and J 0 bases; nucleotides not matched to a gene: 7. The CDR3 runs to 14 residues. Remarks on this clonotype: The target antigen is unknown.

Unique molecular identifiers were built into the TCR beta cDNA libraries. TCRdb called the PCR reads again in MiXCR, with one record for every CDR3 protein. This table has more than 450,000 distinct CDR3 sequences, around 47% appearing once. The receptor's source is a girl between 5 and 17 years old with multiple sclerosis. The chain uses TRBV29-1 and TRBJ1-1; 7 nucleotides agree with TRBD1. The sequenced sample was blood. CDR3 amino acids: CSVRQGGMNTEAFF. The CDR3 coding sequence is TGCAGCGTAAGACAGGGAGGTATGAACACTGAAGCTTTCTTT.